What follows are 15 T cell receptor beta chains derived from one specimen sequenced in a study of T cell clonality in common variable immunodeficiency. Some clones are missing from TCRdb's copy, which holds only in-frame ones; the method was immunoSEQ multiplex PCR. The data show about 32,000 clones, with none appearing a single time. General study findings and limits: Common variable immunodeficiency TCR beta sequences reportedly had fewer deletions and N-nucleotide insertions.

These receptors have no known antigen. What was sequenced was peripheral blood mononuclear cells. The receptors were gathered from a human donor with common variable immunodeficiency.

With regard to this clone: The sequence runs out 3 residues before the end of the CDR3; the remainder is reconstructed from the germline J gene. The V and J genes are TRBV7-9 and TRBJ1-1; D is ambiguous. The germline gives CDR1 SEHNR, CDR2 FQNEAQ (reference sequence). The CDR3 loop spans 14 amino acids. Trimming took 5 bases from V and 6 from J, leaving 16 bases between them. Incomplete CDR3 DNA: TGTGCCAGCAGCGCGGACTCTCCGACGTCTGAA. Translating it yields CASSADSPTSE. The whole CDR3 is CASSADSPTSEAFF.

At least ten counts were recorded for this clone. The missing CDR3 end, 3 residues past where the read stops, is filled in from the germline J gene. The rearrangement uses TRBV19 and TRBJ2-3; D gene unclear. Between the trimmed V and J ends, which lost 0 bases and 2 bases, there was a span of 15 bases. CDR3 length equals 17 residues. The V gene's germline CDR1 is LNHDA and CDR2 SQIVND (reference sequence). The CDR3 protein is CASSIDIVGTPTDTQYF. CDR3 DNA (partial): TGTGCCAGTAGTATAGATATTGTGGGCACCCCCACAGATACG. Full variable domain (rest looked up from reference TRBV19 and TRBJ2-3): DGGITQSPKYLFRKEGQNVTLSCEQNLNHDAMYWYRQDPGQGLRLIYYSQIVNDFQKGDIAEGYSVSREKKESFPLTVTSAQKNPTAFYLCASSIDIVGTPTDTQYFGPGTRLTVL.

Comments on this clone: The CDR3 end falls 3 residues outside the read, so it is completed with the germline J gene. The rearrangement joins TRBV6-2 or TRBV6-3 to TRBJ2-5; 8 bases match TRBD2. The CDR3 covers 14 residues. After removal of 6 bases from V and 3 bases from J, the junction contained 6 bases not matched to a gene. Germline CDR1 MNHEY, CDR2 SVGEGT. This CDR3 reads CASSIRGGKETQYF. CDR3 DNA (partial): TGTGCCAGCAGCATACGGGGGGGCAAAGAGACC.

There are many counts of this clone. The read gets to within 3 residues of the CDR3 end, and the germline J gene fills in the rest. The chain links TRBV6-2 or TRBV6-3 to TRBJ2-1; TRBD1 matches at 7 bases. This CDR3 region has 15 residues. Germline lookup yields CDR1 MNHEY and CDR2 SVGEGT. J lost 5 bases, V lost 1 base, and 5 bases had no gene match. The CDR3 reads CASSYFGQDHNEQFF. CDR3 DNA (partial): TGTGCCAGCAGTTACTTTGGACAGGACCACAATGAG.

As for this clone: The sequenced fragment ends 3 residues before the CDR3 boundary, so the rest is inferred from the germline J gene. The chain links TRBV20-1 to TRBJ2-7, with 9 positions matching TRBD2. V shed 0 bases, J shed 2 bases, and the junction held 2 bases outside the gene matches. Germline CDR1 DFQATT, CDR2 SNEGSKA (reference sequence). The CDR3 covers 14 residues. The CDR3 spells CSAREAGGAYEQYF. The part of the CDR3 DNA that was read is TGCAGTGCTAGAGAAGCGGGGGGTGCCTACGAG.

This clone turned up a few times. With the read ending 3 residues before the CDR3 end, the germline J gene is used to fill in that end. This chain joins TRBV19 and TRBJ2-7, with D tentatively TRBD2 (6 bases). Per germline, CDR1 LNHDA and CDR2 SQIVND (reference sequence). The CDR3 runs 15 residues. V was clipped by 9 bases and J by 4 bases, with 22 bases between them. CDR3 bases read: TGTGCCAGCGGGACGGCGGGGTCCCTAAAATACGAG. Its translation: CASGTAGSLKYE. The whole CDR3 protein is CASGTAGSLKYEQYF.

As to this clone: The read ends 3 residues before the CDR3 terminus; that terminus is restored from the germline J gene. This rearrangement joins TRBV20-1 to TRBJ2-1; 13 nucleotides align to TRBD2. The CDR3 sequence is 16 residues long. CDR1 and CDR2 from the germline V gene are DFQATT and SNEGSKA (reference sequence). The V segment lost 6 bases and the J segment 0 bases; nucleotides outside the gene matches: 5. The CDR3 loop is CSARTSGGFSYNEQFF. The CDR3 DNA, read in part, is TGCAGTGCGAGGACTAGCGGGGGATTCTCCTACAATGAG.

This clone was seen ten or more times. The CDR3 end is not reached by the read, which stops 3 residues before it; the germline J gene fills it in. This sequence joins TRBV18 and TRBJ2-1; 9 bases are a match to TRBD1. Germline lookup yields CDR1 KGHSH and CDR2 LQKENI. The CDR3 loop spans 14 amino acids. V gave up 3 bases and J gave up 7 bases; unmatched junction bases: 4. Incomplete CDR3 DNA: TGTGCCAGCTCACCGATCGACAGGGGGAATGAG. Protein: CASSPIDRGNE. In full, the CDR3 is CASSPIDRGNEQFF. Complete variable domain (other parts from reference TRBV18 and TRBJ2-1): NAGVMQNPRHLVRRRGQEARLRCSPMKGHSHVYWYRQLPEEGLKFMVYLQKENIIDESGMPKERFSAEFPKEGPSILRIQQVVRGDSAAYFCASSPIDRGNEQFFGPGTRLTVL.

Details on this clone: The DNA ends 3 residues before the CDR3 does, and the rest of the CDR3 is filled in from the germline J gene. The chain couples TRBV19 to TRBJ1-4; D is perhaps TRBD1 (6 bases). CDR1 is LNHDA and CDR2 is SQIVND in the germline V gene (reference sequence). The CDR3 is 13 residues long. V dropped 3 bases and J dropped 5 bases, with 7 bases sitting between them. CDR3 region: CASSIQGNEKLFF. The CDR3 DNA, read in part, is TGTGCCAGTAGTATTCAGGGGAATGAAAAA.

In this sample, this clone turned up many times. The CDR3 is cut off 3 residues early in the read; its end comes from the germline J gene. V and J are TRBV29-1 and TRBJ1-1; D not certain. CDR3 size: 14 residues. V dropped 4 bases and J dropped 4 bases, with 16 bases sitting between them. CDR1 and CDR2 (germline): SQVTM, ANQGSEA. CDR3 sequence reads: CSVGTGYSSTEAFF. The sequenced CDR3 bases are TGCAGCGTTGGGACGGGGTATTCTAGCACTGAA.

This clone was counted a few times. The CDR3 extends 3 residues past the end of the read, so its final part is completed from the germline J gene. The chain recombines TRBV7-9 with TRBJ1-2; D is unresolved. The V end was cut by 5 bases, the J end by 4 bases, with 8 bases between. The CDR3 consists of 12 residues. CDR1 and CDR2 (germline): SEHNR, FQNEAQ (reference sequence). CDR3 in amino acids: CASSQFIYGYTF. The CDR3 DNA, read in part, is TGTGCCAGCAGCCAGTTCATCTATGGC.

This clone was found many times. The part of the CDR3 DNA that was read is TGCAGTGCTCTCAGGGGAACGGGCAATCAGCCC. Amino acid sequence: CSALRGTGNQP. The full CDR3 reads CSALRGTGNQPQHF. The chain carries TRBV20-1 and TRBJ1-5; TRBD1 is a possible D gene (6 bases). The read gets to within 3 residues of the CDR3 end, and the germline J gene fills in the rest. Trimming stripped 5 bases from V and 2 bases from J, with 13 bases between. This CDR3 comprises 14 residues. Germline lookup yields CDR1 DFQATT and CDR2 SNEGSKA (reference sequence).

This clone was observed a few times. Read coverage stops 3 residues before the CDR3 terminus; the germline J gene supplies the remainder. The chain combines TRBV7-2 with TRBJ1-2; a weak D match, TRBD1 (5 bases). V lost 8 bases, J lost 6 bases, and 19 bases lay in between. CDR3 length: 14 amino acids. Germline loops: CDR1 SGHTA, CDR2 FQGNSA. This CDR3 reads CASPIPGLRDGYTF. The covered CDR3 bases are TGTGCCAGCCCGATTCCGGGACTCCGGGATGGC.

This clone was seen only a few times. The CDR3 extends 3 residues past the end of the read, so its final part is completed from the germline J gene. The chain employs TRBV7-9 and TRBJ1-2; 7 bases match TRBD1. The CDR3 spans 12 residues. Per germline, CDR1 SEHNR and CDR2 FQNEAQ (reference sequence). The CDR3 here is CASSYDRDGYTF. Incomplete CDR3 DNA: TGTGCCAGCAGCTACGACAGGGACGGC.

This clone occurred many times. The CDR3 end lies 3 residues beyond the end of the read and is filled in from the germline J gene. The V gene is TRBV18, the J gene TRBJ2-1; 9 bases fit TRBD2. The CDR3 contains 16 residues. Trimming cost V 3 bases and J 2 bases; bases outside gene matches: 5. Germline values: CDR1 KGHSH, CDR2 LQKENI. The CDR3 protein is CASSPRAGGPYNEQFF. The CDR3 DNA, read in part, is TGTGCCAGCTCACCGCGGGCGGGGGGGCCCTACAATGAG.